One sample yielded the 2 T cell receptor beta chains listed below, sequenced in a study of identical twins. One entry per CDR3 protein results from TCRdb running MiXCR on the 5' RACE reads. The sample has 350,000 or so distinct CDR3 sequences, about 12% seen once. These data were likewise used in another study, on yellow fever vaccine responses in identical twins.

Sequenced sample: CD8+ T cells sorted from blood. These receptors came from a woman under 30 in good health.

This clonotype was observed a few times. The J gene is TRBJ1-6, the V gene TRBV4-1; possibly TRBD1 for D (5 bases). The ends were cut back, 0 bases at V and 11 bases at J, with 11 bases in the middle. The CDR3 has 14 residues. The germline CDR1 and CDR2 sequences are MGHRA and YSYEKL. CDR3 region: CASSQDSPGPPLHF. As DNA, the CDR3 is TGCGCCAGCAGCCAAGATTCGCCGGGACCACCCCTCCACTTT.

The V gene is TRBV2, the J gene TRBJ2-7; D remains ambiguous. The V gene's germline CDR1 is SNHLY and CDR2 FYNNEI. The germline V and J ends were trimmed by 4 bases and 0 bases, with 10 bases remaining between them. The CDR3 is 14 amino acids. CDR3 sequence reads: CASSGSGDSYEQYF. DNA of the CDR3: TGTGCCAGCAGTGGGTCAGGTGACTCCTACGAGCAGTACTTC. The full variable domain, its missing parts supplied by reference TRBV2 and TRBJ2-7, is EPEVTQTPSHQVTQMGQEVILRCVPISNHLYFYWYRQILGQKVEFLVSFYNNEISEKSEIFDDQFSVERPDGSNFTLKIRSTKLEDSAMYFCASSGSGDSYEQYFGPGTRLTVT.